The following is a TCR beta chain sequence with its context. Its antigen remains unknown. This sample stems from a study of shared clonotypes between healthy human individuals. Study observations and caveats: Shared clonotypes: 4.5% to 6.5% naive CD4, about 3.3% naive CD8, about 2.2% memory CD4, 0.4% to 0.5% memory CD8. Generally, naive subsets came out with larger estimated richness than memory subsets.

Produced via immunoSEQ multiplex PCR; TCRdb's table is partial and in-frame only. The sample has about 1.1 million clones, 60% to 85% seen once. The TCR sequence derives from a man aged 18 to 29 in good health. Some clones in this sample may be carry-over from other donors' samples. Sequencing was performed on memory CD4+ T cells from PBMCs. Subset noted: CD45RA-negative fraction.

This chain's CDR3 is CSAPPEQFF. CDR3 DNA sequence: TGCAGTGCTCCCCCTGAGCAGTTCTTC. The chain links TRBV20-1 to TRBJ2-1; D gene ambiguous. Trimming removed 5 bases at V and 9 bases at J, with 5 bases between. The CDR3 runs 9 residues. Germline V gives CDR1 DFQATT, CDR2 SNEGSKA (reference sequence).